Below are 19 T cell receptor beta chains sequenced from a single sample in a study of beta chain features in type 1 diabetes. Antigens of these TCRs are unknown. Overall study findings and caveats: In every one of the four CD4+ subsets, TCRB CDR3s were moderately but significantly shorter in Type 1 diabetes patients.

TCRB transcripts that were expressed got sequenced, as all of the isolated RNA had been reverse transcribed. TCRdb's copy holds only in-frame clones and misses some; the assay was immunoSEQ multiplex PCR. This table has a few hundred thousand clones, roughly 16% appearing once. What was sequenced was naive CD4+ T cells from blood. The receptors were sampled from a man aged 25 to 45 with type 1 diabetes.

This clone occurred a few times. The chain employs TRBV5-1 and TRBJ2-1; unclear D gene. Trimming cost V 2 bases and J 10 bases, with 13 bases left between them. The germline V gene has CDR1 SGHRS and CDR2 YFSETQ. The length of the CDR3 is 13 residues. The CDR3 DNA reads as TGCGCCAGCAGCTTTGCTCGGCGTGGGGAGCAGTTCTTC. Translated, it gives CASSFARRGEQFF.

The chain carries TRBV13 and TRBJ2-7, with 9 nucleotides matching TRBD1. J lost 2 bases, V lost 5 bases, and 1 base had no gene match. Per germline, CDR1 PRHDT and CDR2 FYEKMQ (reference sequence). The CDR3 covers 13 residues. CDR3 nucleotide sequence: TGTGCCAGCAGCAGGACAGGGGCCTACGAGCAGTACTTC. Protein: CASSRTGAYEQYF.

The genes are TRBV5-1 and TRBJ2-3; maybe TRBD2 (6 bases). The length of the CDR3 is 16 residues. Trimming stripped 1 base from V and 4 bases from J, with 16 bases between. Germline CDR1 is SGHRS and CDR2 is YFSETQ. The CDR3 coding sequence is TGCGCCAGCAGCTTGCATGACCCCGAGCGGGCAGATACGCAGTATTTT. The encoded protein is CASSLHDPERADTQYF.

This clone was seen a handful of times. CDR3 loop: CAWRRTSGEQYF. DNA for the CDR3: TGTGCCTGGAGGAGGACTAGCGGCGAGCAGTACTTC. The chain links TRBV30 to TRBJ2-7; 10 nucleotides match TRBD2. This CDR3 has 12 residues. Trimming removed 3 bases from V and 6 bases from J; junction bases left unmatched: 2. Germline V lookup: CDR1 GTSNPN, CDR2 SVGIG (reference sequence).

The chain is built from TRBV4-1 and TRBJ2-7; D is ambiguous. Germline assignment: CDR1 MGHRA and CDR2 YSYEKL. The CDR3 loop spans 13 amino acids. V was pared by 0 bases and J by 6 bases, with 9 bases between. DNA for the CDR3: TGCGCCAGCAGCCAAGAGTCTCGTTCCGAGCAGTACTTC. It encodes CASSQESRSEQYF.

This clone was counted only a few times. This chain joins TRBV6-6 and TRBJ2-1, with 10 bases that match TRBD2. This CDR3 contains 15 residues. In germline, CDR1 is MNHNY, CDR2 SVGAGI (reference sequence). V lost 4 bases to trimming and J lost 3 bases; unmatched junction nucleotides: 3. The CDR3 here is CASSFVAGGYNEQFF. CDR3 sequence (DNA): TGTGCCAGCAGTTTCGTAGCGGGAGGCTACAATGAGCAGTTCTTC.

This clone was counted between two and nine times. The gene calls are TRBV9 and TRBJ2-5; no clear D gene. V lost 0 bases and J 2 bases, leaving 8 bases between the germline ends. The CDR3 runs 14 residues. Germline CDR1 SGDLS, CDR2 YYNGEE. This chain's CDR3 is CASSVEPQQETQYF. The CDR3 region has the DNA TGTGCCAGCAGCGTAGAACCCCAGCAAGAGACCCAGTACTTC.

This clone was counted between two and nine times. This sequence joins TRBV18 and TRBJ2-1, with 10 bases that match TRBD2. The trim removed 3 bases at V and 7 bases at J, leaving 9 bases unmatched. The CDR3 consists of 16 residues. Germline V CDR1 and CDR2: KGHSH, LQKENI. The CDR3: CASSPASGRRMNEQFF. The CDR3 bases are TGTGCCAGCTCACCGGCTAGCGGGAGAAGAATGAATGAGCAGTTCTTC.

The chain combines TRBV6-6 with TRBJ1-2; 7 positions match TRBD1. The germline V gene encodes CDR1 MNHNY and CDR2 SVGAGI (reference sequence). The V gene end was trimmed by 6 bases and the J gene end by 4 bases; junction bases not matched to a gene: 5. CDR3 size: 13 residues. Here the CDR3 reads CASSGTALYGYTF. CDR3 in DNA: TGTGCCAGCAGCGGGACAGCCCTCTATGGCTACACCTTC.

This clone was seen only a few times. The chain is built from TRBV30 and TRBJ1-5; D not resolved. CDR1 and CDR2 from the germline V gene are GTSNPN and SVGIG (reference sequence). This CDR3 is built from 14 residues. V shed 2 bases and J shed 6 bases, with 14 bases lying between them. This CDR3 is CAWSPGGEFQPQHF. The CDR3 bases are TGTGCCTGGAGTCCGGGAGGAGAGTTTCAGCCCCAGCATTTT. The whole variable domain, filled in from reference TRBV30 and TRBJ1-5, reads SQTIHQWPATLVQPVGSPLSLECTVEGTSNPNLYWYRQAAGRGLQLLFYSVGIGQISSEVPQNLSASRPQDRQFILSSKKLLLSDSGFYLCAWSPGGEFQPQHFGDGTRLSIL.

The genes are TRBV29-1 and TRBJ2-1; D is tentatively TRBD1 or TRBD2 (5 bases each). Germline CDR1 and CDR2: SQVTM and ANQGSEA. The V end lost 4 bases, the J end lost 5 bases, and 12 bases lay between the germline ends. This CDR3 comprises 13 residues. The CDR3 DNA sequence: TGCAGCGTTGCGGGACGGACAAACAATGAGCAGTTCTTC. It is translated as CSVAGRTNNEQFF.

This chain connects TRBV30 to TRBJ1-5, with D unclear. The V and J ends lost 2 bases and 3 bases respectively, with 8 bases between them. The CDR3 is 13 residues long. Germline assignment: CDR1 GTSNPN and CDR2 SVGIG (reference sequence). The CDR3: CAWSLSFNQPQHF. The CDR3 DNA reads TGTGCCTGGAGTCTCAGTTTCAATCAGCCCCAGCATTTT.

The chain carries TRBV9 and TRBJ2-2; D gene ambiguous. This CDR3 has 14 residues. The germline V gene encodes CDR1 SGDLS and CDR2 YYNGEE. V was clipped by 4 bases and J by 6 bases, with 13 bases between them. As DNA, the CDR3 is TGTGCCAGCAGCAGAAGTAGTTTACCCGGGGAGCTGTTTTTT. This sequence encodes CASSRSSLPGELFF.

This rearrangement joins TRBV15 to TRBJ2-7, with D possibly matching TRBD1 (6 bases). The CDR3 spans 15 residues. Trimming stripped 0 bases from V and 0 bases from J, with 9 bases between. Germline V gives CDR1 LNHNV, CDR2 YYDKDF (reference sequence). CDR3 nucleotides: TGTGCCACCAGCAGAGAAGGACAGAGCTCCTACGAGCAGTACTTC. Protein: CATSREGQSSYEQYF. Looking up the rest from reference TRBV15 and TRBJ2-7 gives the full variable domain: DAMVIQNPRYQVTQFGKPVTLSCSQTLNHNVMYWYQQKSSQAPKLLFHYYDKDFNNEADTPDNFQSRRPNTSFCFLDIRSPGLGDTAMYLCATSREGQSSYEQYFGPGTRLTVT.

This clone was seen more than once but under ten times. The CDR3 region has the DNA TGTGCCAGCTCTAGGGAGGGCAATGAGCAGTTCTTC. It is translated as CASSREGNEQFF. This sequence joins TRBV6-1 and TRBJ2-1; 7 nucleotides agree with TRBD2. Germline V CDR1 and CDR2: MNHNS, SASEGT. The CDR3 covers 12 residues. V lost 8 bases, J lost 6 bases, and 4 bases stayed unmatched.

This clone came up a few times. The rearrangement uses TRBV27 and TRBJ2-1; 13 nucleotides line up with TRBD2. Germline assignment: CDR1 MNHEY and CDR2 SMNVEV (reference sequence). The CDR3 loop spans 16 amino acids. Unmatched junction bases numbered 8, after V lost 5 bases and J lost 7 bases. CDR3 in DNA: TGTGCCAGCAGTCCTCCACTAGCGGGAGGGACGAATGAGCAGTTCTTC. Protein: CASSPPLAGGTNEQFF.

To note about this clone: The sample contains more than one DNA sequence encoding this CDR3. This rearrangement joins TRBV7-9 to TRBJ2-6, with unresolved D. Deletions cut 3 bases from V and 2 bases from J, with 2 bases between. Germline-derived CDR1 and CDR2 are SEHNR and FQNEAQ (reference sequence). The CDR3 runs 13 residues. As DNA, the CDR3 is TGTGCCAGCAGCTTCCCTGGGGCCAACGTCCTGACTTTC. Translated, it gives CASSFPGANVLTF.

V gene TRBV13 combines with J gene TRBJ2-2, with 11 positions matching TRBD2. The CDR3 length is 17 residues. The J segment lost 2 bases and the V segment lost 7 bases, leaving 9 bases of the junction unmatched. CDR1 and CDR2 (germline): PRHDT, FYEKMQ (reference sequence). CDR3 DNA: TGTGCCAGCATCTACAAAAGACTAGCGGGAAACACCGGGGAGCTGTTTTTT. Its protein is CASIYKRLAGNTGELFF.

The chain carries TRBV25-1 and TRBJ2-7, with D unclear. This CDR3 contains 13 residues. Germline CDR1 reads MGHDK; CDR2 reads SYGVNS. V lost 4 bases and J 0 bases, leaving 7 bases between the germline ends. The CDR3 reads CASSAPISYEQYF. CDR3 nucleotides: TGTGCCAGCAGTGCGCCCATCTCCTACGAGCAGTACTTC.